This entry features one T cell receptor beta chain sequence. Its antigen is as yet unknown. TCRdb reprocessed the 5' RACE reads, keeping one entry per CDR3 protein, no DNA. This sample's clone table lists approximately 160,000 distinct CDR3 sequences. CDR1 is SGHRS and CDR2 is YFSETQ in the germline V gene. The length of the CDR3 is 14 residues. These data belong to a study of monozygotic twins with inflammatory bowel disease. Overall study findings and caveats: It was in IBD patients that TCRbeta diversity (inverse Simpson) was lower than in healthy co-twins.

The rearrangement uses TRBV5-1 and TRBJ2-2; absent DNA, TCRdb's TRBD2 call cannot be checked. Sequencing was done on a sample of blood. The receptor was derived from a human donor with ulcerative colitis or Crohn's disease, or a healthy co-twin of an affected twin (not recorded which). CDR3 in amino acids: CASSLFRGTGELFF.